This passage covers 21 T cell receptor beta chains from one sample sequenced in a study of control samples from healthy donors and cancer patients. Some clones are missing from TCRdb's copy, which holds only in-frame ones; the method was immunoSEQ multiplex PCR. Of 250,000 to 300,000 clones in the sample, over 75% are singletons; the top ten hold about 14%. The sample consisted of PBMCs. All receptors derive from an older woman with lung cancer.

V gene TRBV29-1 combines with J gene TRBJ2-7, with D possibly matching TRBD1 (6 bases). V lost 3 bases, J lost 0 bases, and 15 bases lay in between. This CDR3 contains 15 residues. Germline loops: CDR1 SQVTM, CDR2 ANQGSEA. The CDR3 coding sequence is TGCAGCGTTGAGGGAACTCAGGGGAGCTCCTACGAGCAGTACTTC. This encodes CSVEGTQGSSYEQYF.

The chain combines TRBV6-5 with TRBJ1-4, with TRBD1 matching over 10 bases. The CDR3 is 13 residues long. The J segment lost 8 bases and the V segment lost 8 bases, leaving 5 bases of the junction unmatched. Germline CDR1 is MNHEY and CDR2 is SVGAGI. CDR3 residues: CASSRDRGEKLFF. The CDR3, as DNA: TGTGCCAGCTCAAGGGACAGGGGAGAAAAACTGTTTTTT.

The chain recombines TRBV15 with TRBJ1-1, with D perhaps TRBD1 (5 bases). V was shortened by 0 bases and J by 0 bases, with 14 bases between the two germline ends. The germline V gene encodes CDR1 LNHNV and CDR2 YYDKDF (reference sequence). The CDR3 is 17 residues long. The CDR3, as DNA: TGTGCCACCAGCAGAGATCATCCGGGGACTATGAACACTGAAGCTTTCTTT. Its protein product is CATSRDHPGTMNTEAFF.

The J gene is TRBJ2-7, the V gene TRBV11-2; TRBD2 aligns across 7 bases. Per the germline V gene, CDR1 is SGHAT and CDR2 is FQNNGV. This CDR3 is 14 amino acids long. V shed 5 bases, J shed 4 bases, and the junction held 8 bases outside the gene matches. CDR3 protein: CASSRGSGLYEQYF. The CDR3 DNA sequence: TGTGCCAGCAGCCGGGGTAGCGGGTTATACGAGCAGTACTTC.

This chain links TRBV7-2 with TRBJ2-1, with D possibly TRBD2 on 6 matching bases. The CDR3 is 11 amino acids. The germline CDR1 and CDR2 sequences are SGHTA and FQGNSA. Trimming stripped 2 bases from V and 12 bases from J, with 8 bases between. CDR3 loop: CASSLLARQFF. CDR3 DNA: TGTGCCAGCAGCTTACTAGCGCGGCAGTTCTTC.

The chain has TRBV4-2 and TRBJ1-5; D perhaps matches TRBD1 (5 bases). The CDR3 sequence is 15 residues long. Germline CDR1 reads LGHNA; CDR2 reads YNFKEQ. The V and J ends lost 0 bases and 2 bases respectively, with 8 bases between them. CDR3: CASSQDQQGNQPQHF. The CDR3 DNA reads TGTGCCAGCAGCCAAGATCAACAGGGCAATCAGCCCCAGCATTTT.

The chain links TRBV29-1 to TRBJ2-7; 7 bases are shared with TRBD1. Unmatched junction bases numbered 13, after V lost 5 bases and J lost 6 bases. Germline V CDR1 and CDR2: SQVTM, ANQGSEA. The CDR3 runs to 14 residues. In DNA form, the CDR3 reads TGCAGCGTTCCTTCAGACAGGGTAATCGGCGAGCAGTACTTC. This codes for CSVPSDRVIGEQYF.

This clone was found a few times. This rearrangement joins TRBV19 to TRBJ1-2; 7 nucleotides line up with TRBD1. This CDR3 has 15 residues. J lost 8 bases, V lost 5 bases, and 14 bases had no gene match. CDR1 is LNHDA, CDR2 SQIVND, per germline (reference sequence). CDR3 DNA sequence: TGTGCCAGTAGTCCTAGGGACAGTGGCCAGATAGGCTACACCTTC. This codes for CASSPRDSGQIGYTF.

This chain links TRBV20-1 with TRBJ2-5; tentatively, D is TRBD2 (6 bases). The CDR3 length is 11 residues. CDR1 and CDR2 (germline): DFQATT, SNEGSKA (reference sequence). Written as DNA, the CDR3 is TGCGGCTGGGACTTTCAAGAGACCCAGTACTTC. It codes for CGWDFQETQYF.

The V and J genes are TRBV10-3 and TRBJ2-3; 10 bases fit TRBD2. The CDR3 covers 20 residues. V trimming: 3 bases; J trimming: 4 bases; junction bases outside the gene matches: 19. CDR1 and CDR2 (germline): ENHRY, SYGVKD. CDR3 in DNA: TGTGCCATCAGTGACCCAGCCGGCACTAGCGGGGAGGGACAGGCAGATACGCAGTATTTT. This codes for CAISDPAGTSGEGQADTQYF.

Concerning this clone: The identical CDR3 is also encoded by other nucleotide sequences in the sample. The CDR3 loop reads CASSPPSTDTQYF. Written as DNA, the CDR3 is TGTGCCAGCTCACCACCCAGCACAGATACGCAGTATTTT. The rearrangement uses TRBV18 and TRBJ2-3; D remains ambiguous. The germline V gene encodes CDR1 KGHSH and CDR2 LQKENI. Trimming removed 0 bases from V and 0 bases from J, with 1 base in between. The CDR3 is 13 residues long.

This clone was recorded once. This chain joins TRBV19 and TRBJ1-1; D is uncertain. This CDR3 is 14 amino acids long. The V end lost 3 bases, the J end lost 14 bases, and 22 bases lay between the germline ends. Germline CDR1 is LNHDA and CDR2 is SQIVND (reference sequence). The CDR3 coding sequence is TGTGCCAGTAGTATGGACCGGGCCCGAGGGCGGATCTTCTTT. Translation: CASSMDRARGRIFF.

The CDR3 nucleotides read TGCGCCAGCAGCTTGGACCCAAGCGGGCCCTCCTACAATGAGCAGTTCTTC. This gives the protein CASSLDPSGPSYNEQFF. The rearrangement joins TRBV5-1 to TRBJ2-1, with a weak D call TRBD2 (6 bases). The germline CDR1 and CDR2 sequences are SGHRS and YFSETQ. The V end was cut by 0 bases, the J end by 0 bases, with 13 bases between. CDR3 size: 17 residues.

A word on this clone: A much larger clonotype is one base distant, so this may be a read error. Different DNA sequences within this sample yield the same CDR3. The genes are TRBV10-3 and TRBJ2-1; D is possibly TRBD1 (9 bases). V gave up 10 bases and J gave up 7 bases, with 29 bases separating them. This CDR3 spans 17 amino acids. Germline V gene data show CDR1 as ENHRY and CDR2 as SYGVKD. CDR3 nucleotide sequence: TGTGCCAGCCGTGCGGGGGGCGGGGGGACAGGGTCGAATGAGCAGTTCTTC. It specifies CASRAGGGGTGSNEQFF.

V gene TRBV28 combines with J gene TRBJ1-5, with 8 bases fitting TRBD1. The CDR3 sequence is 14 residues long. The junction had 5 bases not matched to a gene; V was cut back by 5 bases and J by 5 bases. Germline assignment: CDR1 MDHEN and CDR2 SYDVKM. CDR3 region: CASSIGQGDQPQHF. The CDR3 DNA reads TGTGCCAGCAGTATCGGACAGGGAGATCAGCCCCAGCATTTT.

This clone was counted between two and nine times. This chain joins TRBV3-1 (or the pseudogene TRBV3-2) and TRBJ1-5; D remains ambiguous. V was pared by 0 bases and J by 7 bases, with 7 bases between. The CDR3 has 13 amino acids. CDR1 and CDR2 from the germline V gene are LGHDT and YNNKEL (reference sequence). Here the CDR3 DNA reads TGTGCCAGCAGCCAAGATTTGGAACAGCCCCAGCATTTT. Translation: CASSQDLEQPQHF.

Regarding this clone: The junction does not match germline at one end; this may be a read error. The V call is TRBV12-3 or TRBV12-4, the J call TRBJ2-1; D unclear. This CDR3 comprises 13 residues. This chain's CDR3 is CASTLDSDNEQFF. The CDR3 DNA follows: TGTGCCAGCACCCTAGACTCCGACAATGAGCAGTTCTTC.

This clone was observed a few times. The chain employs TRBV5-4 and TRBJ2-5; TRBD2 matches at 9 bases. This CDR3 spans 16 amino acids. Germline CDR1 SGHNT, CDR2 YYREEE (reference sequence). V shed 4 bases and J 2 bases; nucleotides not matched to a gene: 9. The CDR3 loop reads CASSQTLAGAQETQYF. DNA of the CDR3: TGTGCCAGCAGCCAAACCTTAGCGGGAGCTCAAGAGACCCAGTACTTC.

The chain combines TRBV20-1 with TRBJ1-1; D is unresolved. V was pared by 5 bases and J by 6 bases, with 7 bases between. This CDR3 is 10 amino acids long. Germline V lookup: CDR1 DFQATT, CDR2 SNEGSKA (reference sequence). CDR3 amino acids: CSAGAAEAFF. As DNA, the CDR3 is TGCAGTGCTGGAGCTGCTGAAGCTTTCTTT.

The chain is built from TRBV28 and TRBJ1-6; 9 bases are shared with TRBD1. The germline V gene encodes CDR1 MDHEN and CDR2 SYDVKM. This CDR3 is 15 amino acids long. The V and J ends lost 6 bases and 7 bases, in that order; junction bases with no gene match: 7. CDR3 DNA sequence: TGTGCCAGCAGCTCCGGGACAGGGAACAATTCACCCCTCCACTTT. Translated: CASSSGTGNNSPLHF.

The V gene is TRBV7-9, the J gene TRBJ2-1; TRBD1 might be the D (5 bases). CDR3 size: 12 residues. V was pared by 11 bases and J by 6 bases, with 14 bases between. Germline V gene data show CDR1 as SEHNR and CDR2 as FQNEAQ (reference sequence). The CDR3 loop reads CAGSRTGNEQFF. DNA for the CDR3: TGTGCCGGCTCAAGAACAGGCAATGAGCAGTTCTTC.